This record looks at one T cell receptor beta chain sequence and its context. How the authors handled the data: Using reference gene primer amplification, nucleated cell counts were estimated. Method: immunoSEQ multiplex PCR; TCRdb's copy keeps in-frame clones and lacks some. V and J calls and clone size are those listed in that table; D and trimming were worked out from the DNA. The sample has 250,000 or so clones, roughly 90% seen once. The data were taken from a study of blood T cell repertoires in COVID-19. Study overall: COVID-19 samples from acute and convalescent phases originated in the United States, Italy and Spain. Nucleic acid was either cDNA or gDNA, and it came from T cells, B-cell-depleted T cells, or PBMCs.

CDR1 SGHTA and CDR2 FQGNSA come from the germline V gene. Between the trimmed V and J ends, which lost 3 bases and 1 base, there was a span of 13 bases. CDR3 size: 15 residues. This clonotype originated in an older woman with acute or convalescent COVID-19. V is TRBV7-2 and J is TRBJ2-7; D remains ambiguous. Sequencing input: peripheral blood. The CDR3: CASSFRGGTSYEQYF. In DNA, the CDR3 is TGTGCCAGCAGCTTCCGTGGCGGTACTTCCTACGAGCAGTACTTC. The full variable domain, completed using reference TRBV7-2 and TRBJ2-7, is GAGVSQSPSNKVTEKGKDVELRCDPISGHTALYWYRQSLGQGLEFLIYFQGNSAPDKSGLPSDRFSAERTGGSVSTLTIQRTQQEDSAVYLCASSFRGGTSYEQYFGPGTRLTVT.